This is a list of T cell receptor beta chains from one sample in a study of early T cells in non-severe SARS-CoV-2 infection. Each CDR3 protein is one row after TCRdb ran MiXCR on the 5' RACE reads. Among 120,000 or so distinct CDR3 sequences listed, around 12% were seen once. The sample was whole blood, taken at baseline. These receptors all stem from an adult who was a healthcare worker with PCR-confirmed SARS-CoV-2 infection or an uninfected control (not recorded which). Both conserved end residues are part of each CDR3. The D gene is left open where the match is weak. The listing skips clone size in some rows; elsewhere it reads once, few, many or a size class.

>.|.|TRBV25-1|TRBJ1-1
CASSESEARWGLADTEAFF
TGTGCCAGCAGTGAATCTGAAGCACGTTGGGGGCTGGCAGACACTGAAGCTTTCTTT
>few|TRBD1|TRBV7-9|TRBJ2-1
CASSPTGGEGYNEQFF
TGTGCCAGCAGCCCAACAGGGGGCGAGGGGTACAATGAGCAGTTCTTC
>few|.|TRBV4-1|TRBJ2-7
CASSQDLIRGTHEQYF
TGCGCCAGCAGCCAAGATTTAATTCGGGGGACCCACGAGCAGTACTTC
>.|.|TRBV9|TRBJ2-1
CASSAWTNEQFF
TGTGCCAGCAGCGCTTGGACAAATGAGCAGTTCTTC
>.|.|TRBV7-6|TRBJ1-2
CASGSGTHYGYTF
TGTGCCAGCGGATCGGGCACCCACTATGGCTACACCTTC
>few|TRBD1|TRBV9|TRBJ1-1
CASSVGRGPNTEAFF
TGTGCCAGCAGCGTAGGTAGGGGGCCAAACACTGAAGCTTTCTTT
>.|.|TRBV12-3/TRBV12-4|TRBJ1-4
CASSLDRNEKLFF
TGTGCCAGCAGTTTGGACCGCAATGAAAAACTGTTTTTT
>many|.|TRBV6-1|TRBJ1-6
CASSGRNSPLHF
TGTGCCAGCAGTGGACGGAATTCACCCCTCCACTTT
>.|.|TRBV6-1|TRBJ1-4
CASIEGGINEKLFF
TGTGCCAGCATCGAAGGGGGAATTAATGAAAAACTGTTTTTT
>.|.|TRBV15|TRBJ1-4
CATSRTGYNEKLFF
TGTGCCACCAGCAGGACAGGTTATAATGAAAAACTGTTTTTT
>few|.|TRBV6-1|TRBJ2-7
CASSGRREGVGEQYF
TGTGCCAGCAGTGGCCGCCGGGAAGGGGTTGGCGAGCAGTACTTC
>.|.|TRBV19|TRBJ2-2
CASSIWDTGELFF
TGTGCCAGTAGTATTTGGGACACCGGGGAGCTGTTTTTT
>few|.|TRBV18|TRBJ2-7
CASSPLTGPYEQYF
TGTGCCAGCTCACCACTGACAGGTCCCTACGAGCAGTACTTC
>.|.|TRBV2|TRBJ2-7
CASSTSSDEQYF
TGTGCCAGCAGTACCTCCTCGGACGAGCAGTACTTC
>.|.|TRBV7-9|TRBJ2-4
CASSSDSLTQAKNIQYF
TGTGCCAGCAGCTCGGACAGTTTAACTCAAGCCAAAAACATTCAGTACTTC
>.|.|TRBV7-6|TRBJ2-2
CASSLWTENTGELFF
TGTGCCAGCAGCTTGTGGACAGAGAACACCGGGGAGCTGTTTTTT
>few|TRBD1|TRBV29-1|TRBJ2-3
CSVEAWGQGAVDTQYF
TGCAGCGTTGAAGCCTGGGGACAGGGGGCGGTGGATACGCAGTATTTT
>many|TRBD2|TRBV20-1|TRBJ2-1
CSASRLAGSGPNEQFF
TGCAGTGCTAGCCGACTAGCGGGGTCGGGGCCCAATGAGCAGTTCTTC
>.|.|TRBV10-3|TRBJ2-7
CAISEGAPHEQYF
TGTGCCATCAGTGAGGGGGCGCCTCACGAGCAGTACTTC
>.|TRBD2|TRBV5-4|TRBJ2-3
CASSPGLAGHTDTQYF
TGTGCCAGCAGCCCAGGACTAGCGGGGCACACAGATACGCAGTATTTT
>many|.|TRBV7-9|TRBJ1-1
CASRPPPGNTEAFF
TGTGCCAGCAGGCCTCCCCCGGGGAACACTGAAGCTTTCTTT
>once|.|TRBV5-4|TRBJ1-1
CASSFAVMNTEAFF
TGTGCCAGCAGCTTCGCGGTGATGAACACTGAAGCTTTCTTT
>few|.|TRBV9|TRBJ2-2
CASSVGIQPPGELFF
TGTGCCAGCAGCGTAGGGATACAACCCCCCGGGGAGCTGTTTTTT
>.|.|TRBV29-1|TRBJ1-2
CSAGPANYGYTF
TGCAGCGCCGGGCCAGCTAACTATGGCTACACCTTC
>few|.|TRBV6-5|TRBJ1-1
CASTTGNTEAFF
TGTGCCAGCACCACAGGGAACACTGAAGCTTTCTTT
>few|.|TRBV9|TRBJ2-2
CASSVSGWAGELFF
TGTGCCAGCAGCGTCTCTGGTTGGGCCGGGGAGCTGTTTTTT
>many|.|TRBV6-5|TRBJ1-5
CASSYGHSNQPQHF
TGTGCCAGCAGTTACGGGCATAGCAATCAGCCCCAGCATTTT
>.|.|TRBV7-8|TRBJ2-1
CASSLVDSYNEQFF
TGTGCCAGCAGCTTAGTCGATTCCTACAATGAGCAGTTCTTC
>.|TRBD2|TRBV28|TRBJ2-1
CASSPLGTSGRAQFF
TGTGCCAGCAGTCCCCTTGGGACTAGCGGGAGGGCCCAGTTCTTC
>few|TRBD2|TRBV18|TRBJ2-2
CASSTLAGFTNSDTGELFF
TGTGCCAGCTCAACTCTAGCGGGATTTACTAACTCTGACACCGGGGAGCTGTTTTTT
>many|.|TRBV6-1|TRBJ2-3
CASRGIASADTQYF
TGTGCCAGCAGGGGAATAGCGAGCGCGGATACGCAGTATTTT
>many|.|TRBV30|TRBJ2-7
CAWSVGGRLTYEQYF
TGTGCCTGGAGTGTAGGGGGGCGACTTACCTACGAGCAGTACTTC
>many|.|TRBV20-1|TRBJ1-4
CSATDHPREKLFF
TGCAGTGCTACAGACCACCCCCGAGAAAAACTGTTTTTT
>.|TRBD1|TRBV4-1|TRBJ1-1
CASSQAPVGQGPTEAFF
TGCGCCAGCAGCCAAGCCCCGGTTGGACAGGGTCCCACTGAAGCTTTCTTT
>.|TRBD1|TRBV2|TRBJ1-1
CASKGQQDTEAFF
TGTGCCAGCAAGGGACAGCAGGACACTGAAGCTTTCTTT
>.|.|TRBV9|TRBJ2-3
CASSVGYTQYF
TGTGCCAGCAGCGTAGGCTATACGCAGTATTTT
>many|.|TRBV5-1|TRBJ1-4
CASSQQGANEKLFF
TGCGCCAGTTCACAACAGGGAGCTAATGAAAAACTGTTTTTT
>.|TRBD1|TRBV5-1|TRBJ2-7
CASSLKQGGPYEQYF
TGCGCCAGCAGCTTGAAACAGGGGGGCCCCTACGAGCAGTACTTC
>.|.|TRBV18|TRBJ2-6
CASSRAFGGNVLTF
TGTGCCAGCTCAAGAGCATTCGGTGGCAACGTCCTGACTTTC
>few|TRBD1|TRBV12-3/TRBV12-4|TRBJ1-5
CASRSGTALSSQPQHF
TGTGCCAGCAGGTCCGGGACAGCCCTATCGAGTCAGCCCCAGCATTTT
>.|.|TRBV9|TRBJ2-1
CASSTPLEQFF
TGTGCCAGCAGCACCCCTCTTGAGCAGTTCTTC
>.|.|TRBV6-1|TRBJ2-1
CASSARDGDNEQFF
TGTGCCAGCAGTGCCCGGGACGGTGACAATGAGCAGTTCTTC
>few|.|TRBV10-1|TRBJ2-5
CPIWLKETQYF
TGCCCCATTTGGCTTAAGGAGACCCAGTACTTC
>.|TRBD2|TRBV11-2|TRBJ2-1
CASSKQRGSFGEQFF
TGTGCCAGCAGTAAACAGCGGGGCTCTTTCGGGGAGCAGTTCTTC
>few|.|TRBV11-2|TRBJ2-3
CASGGYTDTQYF
TGTGCCAGCGGCGGCTACACAGATACGCAGTATTTT
>.|TRBD1|TRBV20-1|TRBJ1-5
CSAGGGGFQPQHF
TGCAGTGCCGGGGGAGGGGGCTTTCAGCCCCAGCATTTT
>.|.|TRBV20-1|TRBJ2-6
CSARERSSGANVLTF
TGCAGTGCTAGAGAGAGAAGCTCTGGGGCCAACGTCCTGACTTTC
>few|.|TRBV21-1|TRBJ2-7
CASSKRRTPPYEQYF
TGTGCCAGCAGCAAAAGGCGGACCCCACCCTACGAGCAGTACTTC
>.|TRBD2|TRBV20-1|TRBJ2-3
CSARDPGLAQYF
TGCAGTGCTAGAGATCCTGGACTAGCGCAGTATTTT